Below, one TCR beta chain is given with its context. TCRdb analysed the PCR reads with MiXCR anew, one entry per CDR3 protein. The sample lists approximately 10,000 distinct CDR3 sequences; about 59% were seen once. The record originates from a study of CD4 and CD8 cells across lung adenocarcinoma regions. The V and J ends lost 5 bases and 9 bases, in that order; junction bases with no gene match: 5. This CDR3 has 13 amino acids. The germline gives CDR1 MNHEY, CDR2 SMNVEV (reference sequence). The sample taken for sequencing was CD8+ T cells from the margin of a lung tumor. The rearrangement uses TRBV27 and TRBJ1-5, with 9 positions matching TRBD1. The source is a male donor with lung adenocarcinoma. The CD4 and CD8 labels of this study may be unreliable. CDR3 protein: CASSRDRARPQHF. In DNA form, the CDR3 reads TGTGCCAGCAGTCGGGACAGGGCCCGGCCCCAGCATTTT.